These 24 T cell receptor beta chains were sequenced from one sample in a study of blood T cell repertoires in COVID-19. The repertoire was sequenced with immunoSEQ multiplex PCR; TCRdb's copy has only in-frame clones and lacks some. The repertoire has some 230,000 clones, around 83% of them found once; the top ten carry around 9.6%. The sample taken for sequencing was peripheral blood. The source is a woman aged 50 to 60 with COVID-19, enrolled during active disease.

The rearrangement uses TRBV7-9 and TRBJ1-1; D is uncertain. The CDR3 is 18 amino acids. The V end was cut by 5 bases, the J end by 0 bases, with 22 bases between. From germline, CDR1 is SEHNR and CDR2 FQNEAQ (reference sequence). CDR3 loop: CASSPSVGFGAMNTEAFF. CDR3 DNA: TGTGCCAGCAGCCCCTCCGTGGGTTTCGGAGCCATGAACACTGAAGCTTTCTTT.

V is TRBV27 and J is TRBJ1-6, with D perhaps TRBD1 (5 bases). Per germline, CDR1 MNHEY and CDR2 SMNVEV (reference sequence). The CDR3 extends over 15 amino acids. V was shortened by 4 bases and J by 6 bases, with 13 bases between the two germline ends. The CDR3 DNA is TGTGCCAGCAGTTGGCAGGCGGGGGGTAATTCACCCCTCCACTTT. Translation: CASSWQAGGNSPLHF.

The chain links TRBV30 to TRBJ2-6; D possibly corresponds to TRBD2 (5 bases). The germline gives CDR1 GTSNPN, CDR2 SVGIG (reference sequence). V was clipped by 0 bases and J by 1 base, with 7 bases between them. The CDR3 loop spans 15 amino acids. The CDR3 bases are TGTGCCTGGAGTGTAAGGACTTCTGGGGCCAACGTCCTGACTTTC. It yields the protein CAWSVRTSGANVLTF.

The chain has TRBV24-1 and TRBJ1-5; D gene unclear. V dropped 4 bases and J dropped 0 bases, with 6 bases sitting between them. There are 14 residues in the CDR3. The germline gives CDR1 KGHDR, CDR2 SFDVKD. CDR3 protein: CATSDPSSNQPQHF. For the CDR3, the DNA is TGTGCCACCAGTGACCCCAGTAGCAATCAGCCCCAGCATTTT.

CDR3 nucleotide sequence: TGTGCCAGCAGTCAGGCCGGCTACGCCGGGGAGCTGTTTTTT. Its protein product is CASSQAGYAGELFF. This chain uses TRBV11-2 with TRBJ2-2; no clear D. The CDR3 length is 14 residues. The V gene lost 6 bases and the J gene lost 6 bases, with 14 bases spanning the gap. CDR1 and CDR2 from the germline V gene are SGHAT and FQNNGV.

The chain is built from TRBV6-5 and TRBJ1-6, with D possibly matching TRBD1 (5 bases). The CDR3 contains 15 residues. Germline V gene data show CDR1 as MNHEY and CDR2 as SVGAGI. Between the trimmed V and J ends, which lost 6 bases and 3 bases, there was a span of 12 bases. CDR3 DNA: TGTGCCAGCAGACAAATCGACAGCTATAATTCACCCCTCCACTTT. It specifies CASRQIDSYNSPLHF.

The V and J genes are TRBV9 and TRBJ1-2; a possible D gene is TRBD1 (5 bases). CDR3 length: 13 amino acids. From germline, CDR1 is SGDLS and CDR2 YYNGEE. Trimming took off 5 bases at V and 4 bases at J, with 12 bases between the two ends. The CDR3 is CASSSGGIYGYTF. For the CDR3, the DNA is TGTGCCAGCAGTTCGGGGGGGATCTATGGCTACACCTTC.

The chain carries TRBV4-1 and TRBJ2-1; D may be TRBD2 (7 bases). Trimming left V 0 bases short and J 7 bases short, with 16 bases between. The CDR3 has 16 amino acids. Germline loops: CDR1 MGHRA, CDR2 YSYEKL. The CDR3 DNA reads TGCGCCAGCAGCCAAGAGGGGGGGGCCCGAGCGAATGAGCAGTTCTTC. It yields the protein CASSQEGGARANEQFF.

The genes are TRBV10-2 and TRBJ1-2; 9 bases map to TRBD1. V shed 6 bases and J 6 bases; nucleotides not matched to a gene: 14. This CDR3 is 16 amino acids long. Per the germline V gene, CDR1 is WSHSY and CDR2 is SAAADI. The CDR3 sequence: CASSLSGGQGYNGYTF. The CDR3, as DNA: TGCGCCAGCAGCCTATCGGGAGGACAGGGGTATAATGGCTACACCTTC.

The chain has TRBV7-6 and TRBJ1-3; D is possibly TRBD1 (6 bases). Trimming removed 6 bases at V and 3 bases at J, with 9 bases between. In germline, CDR1 is SGHVS, CDR2 FNYEAQ. The length of the CDR3 is 13 residues. Here the CDR3 reads CASRGGGGNTIYF. The CDR3 nucleotides read TGTGCCAGCAGGGGAGGGGGTGGAAACACCATATATTTT.

Only one count was recorded for this clone. The chain employs TRBV6-2 or TRBV6-3 and TRBJ2-7; 7 bases are a match to TRBD1. The length of the CDR3 is 14 residues. CDR1 and CDR2 from the germline V gene are MNHEY and SVGEGT. Germline trimming cut 5 bases from V and 0 bases from J; bases unmatched to any gene: 4. The CDR3 coding sequence is TGTGCCAGCAGTGACAGGGACCTCTCCTACGAGCAGTACGTC. Its protein is CASSDRDLSYEQYV.

Concerning this clone: The same CDR3 also results from other DNA sequences found in this sample. V usage is TRBV5-4 and J usage is TRBJ1-2; D is possibly TRBD1 (5 bases). Per germline, CDR1 SGHNT and CDR2 YYREEE (reference sequence). The CDR3 length is 13 residues. V was clipped by 0 bases and J by 6 bases, with 9 bases between them. As DNA, the CDR3 is TGTGCCAGCAGCTTGGCGTCAGGGAATGGCTACACCTTC. Protein product: CASSLASGNGYTF.

The chain joins TRBV5-1 to TRBJ2-5; 11 bases are a match to TRBD2. The trim removed 0 bases at V and 0 bases at J, leaving 4 bases unmatched. The CDR3 has 17 amino acids. Looked up from germline, CDR1 is SGHRS and CDR2 is YFSETQ. The chain's CDR3 is CASSLEGLAVNQETQYF. Written as DNA, the CDR3 is TGCGCCAGCAGCTTGGAGGGACTAGCGGTAAACCAAGAGACCCAGTACTTC.

This clone was found once. CDR3 nucleotide sequence: TGTGCCAGCAGCCCCGGTGACAGGGGGGATTCACCCCTCCACTTT. Residues: CASSPGDRGDSPLHF. The rearrangement uses TRBV7-9 and TRBJ1-6; 9 bases match TRBD1. Germline V gene sequence: CDR1 SEHNR, CDR2 FQNEAQ (reference sequence). The CDR3 spans 15 residues. With 5 bases clipped from V and 8 bases from J, the junction kept 7 bases outside the gene matches.

This sequence joins TRBV5-5 and TRBJ2-1; 13 positions agree with TRBD2. The V and J ends lost 6 bases and 9 bases, in that order; junction bases with no gene match: 15. CDR3 length: 17 residues. Per germline, CDR1 SGHKS and CDR2 YYEKEE (reference sequence). CDR3 region: CASTKRTSGGRDIEQFF. CDR3 DNA sequence: TGTGCCAGCACCAAGAGGACTAGCGGGGGTCGCGACATTGAGCAGTTCTTC. Based on the CDR3 plus reference TRBV5-5 and TRBJ2-1, the full variable domain is DAGVTQSPTHLIKTRGQQVTLRCSPISGHKSVSWYQQVLGQGPQFIFQYYEKEERGRGNFPDRFSARQFPNYSSELNVNALLLGDSALYLCASTKRTSGGRDIEQFFGPGTRLTVL.

This chain joins TRBV7-2 and TRBJ1-5; no definite D call. This CDR3 comprises 13 residues. The ends were cut back, 4 bases at V and 0 bases at J, with 4 bases in the middle. The V gene's germline CDR1 is SGHTA and CDR2 FQGNSA. The CDR3 DNA reads as TGTGCCAGCAGCTACTCTAGCAATCAGCCCCAGCATTTT. Protein sequence: CASSYSSNQPQHF.

The chain employs TRBV13 and TRBJ2-3; D ambiguous. V gave up 4 bases and J gave up 3 bases, with 2 bases separating them. In germline, CDR1 is PRHDT, CDR2 FYEKMQ (reference sequence). The CDR3 contains 11 residues. CDR3 sequence reads: CASSSTDTQYF. CDR3 DNA: TGTGCCAGCAGCTCGACAGATACGCAGTATTTT. Looking up the rest from reference TRBV13 and TRBJ2-3 gives the full variable domain: AAGVIQSPRHLIKEKRETATLKCYPIPRHDTVYWYQQGPGQDPQFLISFYEKMQSDKGSIPDRFSAQQFSDYHSELNMSSLELGDSALYFCASSSTDTQYFGPGTRLTVL.

The rearrangement uses TRBV4-1 and TRBJ2-5, with D hard to call. The V gene lost 1 base and the J gene lost 5 bases, with 17 bases spanning the gap. Germline CDR1 MGHRA, CDR2 YSYEKL. The CDR3 totals 16 residues. The CDR3 loop reads CASSQANLGFSETQYF. CDR3 nucleotide sequence: TGCGCCAGCAGCCAAGCCAACCTTGGGTTTAGCGAGACCCAGTACTTC.

DNA for the CDR3: TGTGCCAGCAGGGGACAGGGGAGCTATGGCTACACCTTC. This sequence encodes CASRGQGSYGYTF. The chain employs TRBV28 and TRBJ1-2; 10 nucleotides match TRBD1. Germline V gene lookup returns CDR1 MDHEN and CDR2 SYDVKM. With 6 bases clipped from V and 4 bases from J, the junction kept 2 bases outside the gene matches. CDR3 length: 13 residues.

The chain combines TRBV19 with TRBJ2-5; tentatively, D is TRBD2 (6 bases). V was trimmed by 3 bases and J by 2 bases, leaving 16 bases between them. The germline gives CDR1 LNHDA, CDR2 SQIVND (reference sequence). The CDR3 is 16 residues long. The CDR3 nucleotides are TGTGCCAGTAGTATTAGCCTGACTAGTGCACAAGAGACCCAGTACTTC. This gives the protein CASSISLTSAQETQYF.

The V gene is TRBV4-3, the J gene TRBJ1-1, with D hard to call. Between the trimmed V and J ends, which lost 0 bases and 0 bases, there was a span of 5 bases. Germline-derived CDR1 and CDR2 are LGHNA and YSLEER. The CDR3 runs 14 residues. The CDR3 region is CASSQDGMNTEAFF. CDR3 in DNA: TGCGCCAGCAGCCAAGATGGCATGAACACTGAAGCTTTCTTT.

The chain recombines TRBV5-1 with TRBJ1-6; 8 bases align to TRBD1. The V gene end was trimmed by 4 bases and the J gene end by 7 bases; junction bases not matched to a gene: 10. The CDR3 runs 16 residues. In germline, CDR1 is SGHRS, CDR2 YFSETQ. The CDR3 loop reads CASSPTTGDGNSPLHF. For the CDR3, the DNA is TGCGCCAGCAGCCCAACGACAGGGGACGGAAATTCACCCCTCCACTTT.

The chain combines TRBV27 with TRBJ2-7, with D maybe TRBD1 (5 bases). Germline CDR1 is MNHEY and CDR2 is SMNVEV (reference sequence). V lost 6 bases, J lost 0 bases, and 18 bases lay in between. This CDR3 is 16 amino acids long. CDR3 nucleotides: TGTGCCAGCAGCCAATCACCGACAGACATCTCCTACGAGCAGTACTTC. Translation: CASSQSPTDISYEQYF.

V usage is TRBV3-1 (or the pseudogene TRBV3-2) and J usage is TRBJ2-3; TRBD2 matches 8 bases. CDR3 size: 16 residues. Trimming took 5 bases from V and 0 from J; bases not matched to a gene: 7. Germline CDR1 is LGHDT and CDR2 is YNNKEL (reference sequence). DNA of the CDR3: TGTGCCAGCAGCACTCCCGGGGGGGCTAGCACAGATACGCAGTATTTT. It yields the protein CASSTPGGASTDTQYF.